The 17 T cell receptor beta chains listed next were all sequenced from one sample in a study of cytomegalovirus exposure and HLA in healthy donors. The PCR used 60 Vbeta and 13 Jbeta primers. This table comes from immunoSEQ multiplex PCR, and its TCRdb copy is limited to in-frame clones, with some not included. The table lists around 120,000 clones, around 78% of them singletons. Sequencing was performed on PBMCs. The receptor source for this set is a middle-aged woman in good health and CMV-seronegative.

The CDR3, as DNA: TGTGCCAGCAGCCGGTCCGGGACAGGGTACGAGCAGTACTTC. It translates to CASSRSGTGYEQYF. V gene TRBV27 combines with J gene TRBJ2-7; 9 nucleotides align to TRBD1. CDR3 length: 14 residues. The V and J ends lost 6 bases and 4 bases, in that order; junction bases with no gene match: 7. CDR1 and CDR2 from the germline V gene are MNHEY and SMNVEV (reference sequence).

As regards this clone: The junction shows a germline mismatch at one end, possibly a read error. The genes are TRBV30 and TRBJ2-4, with a weak D call TRBD1 (5 bases). CDR1 is GTSNPN, CDR2 SVGIG, per germline (reference sequence). The CDR3 is 16 residues long. CDR3 region: CAWTGPVQGAKNSQYF. In DNA form, the CDR3 reads TGTGCCTGGACAGGGCCCGTCCAAGGAGCCAAAAACAGTCAGTACTTC.

V is TRBV19 and J is TRBJ2-3; D remains unclear. Between the trimmed V and J ends, which lost 1 base and 1 base, there was a span of 12 bases. The CDR3 is 16 amino acids. CDR1 LNHDA and CDR2 SQIVND come from the germline V gene (reference sequence). CDR3: CASSIARDSGTDTQYF. In nucleotides, the CDR3 is TGTGCCAGTAGTATAGCGAGAGACTCGGGCACAGATACGCAGTATTTT. Filled out from reference TRBV19 and TRBJ2-3, the complete variable domain reads DGGITQSPKYLFRKEGQNVTLSCEQNLNHDAMYWYRQDPGQGLRLIYYSQIVNDFQKGDIAEGYSVSREKKESFPLTVTSAQKNPTAFYLCASSIARDSGTDTQYFGPGTRLTVL.

The rearrangement uses TRBV18 and TRBJ1-1, with D perhaps TRBD1 (6 bases). This CDR3 contains 14 residues. Trimming removed 6 bases at V and 5 bases at J, with 16 bases between. Germline lookup yields CDR1 KGHSH and CDR2 LQKENI. The CDR3 DNA reads as TGTGCCAGCTCCGCCACGGGGGGCCGGACTGAAGCTTTCTTT. As protein: CASSATGGRTEAFF.

The chain carries TRBV6-1 and TRBJ2-7; 8 bases line up with TRBD2. The junction had 11 bases not matched to a gene; V was cut back by 7 bases and J by 3 bases. Looked up from germline, CDR1 is MNHNS and CDR2 is SASEGT. This CDR3 region has 15 residues. The CDR3 loop reads CASTITGGGLYEQYF. CDR3 DNA sequence: TGTGCCAGCACTATCACCGGGGGGGGCCTCTACGAGCAGTACTTC.

The genes are TRBV5-1 and TRBJ2-3; TRBD1 aligns across 8 bases. From germline, CDR1 is SGHRS and CDR2 YFSETQ. CDR3 length: 16 amino acids. V trimming: 1 base; J trimming: 5 bases; junction bases outside the gene matches: 9. The CDR3 region is CASSLFAGGFGDTQYF. CDR3 in DNA: TGCGCCAGCAGCTTGTTTGCAGGGGGCTTCGGAGATACGCAGTATTTT.

This clone showed up just a few times. The chain couples TRBV10-1 to TRBJ2-1, with 16 bases lining up with TRBD2. In germline, CDR1 is WNHNN, CDR2 SYGVQD (reference sequence). Trimming removed 6 bases from V and 9 bases from J; junction bases left unmatched: 26. The CDR3 covers 22 residues. Written as DNA, the CDR3 is TGCGCCAGCAGGGGACTAGCGGGAGGGCCCGACGGTCCGGAGGCAGCAATCACTGAGCAGTTCTTC. Residues: CASRGLAGGPDGPEAAITEQFF.

This clone was seen once. The junction shows a germline mismatch at one end, possibly a read error. The rearrangement links TRBV5-1 to TRBJ2-7; 11 bases match TRBD1. Looked up from germline, CDR1 is SGHRS and CDR2 is YFSETQ. The length of the CDR3 is 14 residues. This CDR3 reads CASNLGQGVHEQYF. DNA for the CDR3: TGCGCCAGCAACTTGGGACAGGGGGTCCACGAGCAGTACTTC.

CDR3 loop: CASSLGQGFPEAFF. CDR3 nucleotide sequence: TGTGCCAGCAGCTTAGGACAGGGGTTCCCTGAAGCTTTCTTT. The genes are TRBV7-9 and TRBJ1-1, with 8 positions matching TRBD1. The CDR3 covers 14 residues. Losses at the gene ends were 1 base for V and 6 bases for J; bases not matched to a gene: 4. Germline-derived CDR1 and CDR2 are SEHNR and FQNEAQ (reference sequence).

The gene calls are TRBV7-8 and TRBJ2-7; TRBD1 agrees at 7 bases. Germline CDR1 and CDR2: SGHVS and FQNEAQ. The V gene end was trimmed by 7 bases and the J gene end by 3 bases; junction bases not matched to a gene: 15. The CDR3 runs 16 residues. The CDR3, as DNA: TGTGCCAGCACCCCAACGAGGACAGGTCGCATCTACGAGCAGTACTTC. Translating it yields CASTPTRTGRIYEQYF.

The chain carries TRBV18 and TRBJ2-3, with D perhaps TRBD1 (6 bases). The CDR3 is 16 amino acids. V was cut by 1 base and J by 1 base, with 12 bases left in between. In germline, CDR1 is KGHSH, CDR2 LQKENI. The CDR3 is CASSPRGAGGTDTQYF. The CDR3, as DNA: TGTGCCAGCTCACCACGGGGAGCAGGGGGCACAGATACGCAGTATTTT.

In the case of this clone: Within the sample, other DNA sequences also encode this same CDR3. The chain has TRBV11-2 and TRBJ1-1, with 9 bases that match TRBD1. V gave up 4 bases and J gave up 2 bases; unmatched junction bases: 2. The CDR3 has 14 amino acids. The germline CDR1 and CDR2 sequences are SGHAT and FQNNGV. The CDR3 DNA reads as TGTGCCAGCAGCTCCACAGGGGGCAACACTGAAGCTTTCTTT. This codes for CASSSTGGNTEAFF.

J is TRBJ1-2 and V is TRBV5-1, with TRBD1 as a possible D gene (5 bases). The germline V gene has CDR1 SGHRS and CDR2 YFSETQ. V lost 7 bases and J lost 0, with 16 bases in between. This CDR3 comprises 15 residues. CDR3 nucleotides: TGCGCCAGCTCGACAGACGCCTCAGCTAACTATGGCTACACCTTC. Protein sequence: CASSTDASANYGYTF.

This sequence joins TRBV27 and TRBJ2-7; possible D gene TRBD2, 5 bases. The V and J ends lost 5 bases and 6 bases respectively, with 14 bases between them. This CDR3 spans 13 amino acids. Per germline, CDR1 MNHEY and CDR2 SMNVEV (reference sequence). The chain's CDR3 is CASSPGLGSEQYF. CDR3 sequence (DNA): TGTGCCAGCAGTCCAGGACTCGGTTCCGAGCAGTACTTC.

The chain has TRBV10-3 and TRBJ2-1; TRBD2 agrees at 12 bases. Looked up from germline, CDR1 is ENHRY and CDR2 is SYGVKD. The CDR3 has 16 residues. The V and J ends lost 0 bases and 8 bases, in that order; junction bases with no gene match: 5. The CDR3 DNA reads TGTGCCATCAGTGAGTCGATGACTAGCGGGAGTCATGAGCAGTTCTTC. Translating it yields CAISESMTSGSHEQFF.

CDR3 nucleotide sequence: TGTGCCAGCAGTTTGCCCCTCGGACATTCCTTAGGGTCGAACACCGGGGAGCTGTTTTTT. Translation: CASSLPLGHSLGSNTGELFF. This rearrangement joins TRBV28 to TRBJ2-2; weak D call: TRBD1 (5 bases). CDR1 MDHEN and CDR2 SYDVKM come from the germline V gene. Trimming took off 3 bases at V and 0 bases at J, with 23 bases between the two ends. The CDR3 has 20 amino acids.

This clone showed up just a few times. The chain uses TRBV9 and TRBJ2-7; TRBD2 might be the D (5 bases). With 0 bases removed from V and 4 bases from J, the gap between germline ends came to 17 bases. Germline values: CDR1 SGDLS, CDR2 YYNGEE. CDR3 size: 16 residues. DNA for the CDR3: TGTGCCAGCAGCGTAGATTTTAGCGTAGGGTCGTACGAGCAGTACTTC. The encoded protein is CASSVDFSVGSYEQYF.